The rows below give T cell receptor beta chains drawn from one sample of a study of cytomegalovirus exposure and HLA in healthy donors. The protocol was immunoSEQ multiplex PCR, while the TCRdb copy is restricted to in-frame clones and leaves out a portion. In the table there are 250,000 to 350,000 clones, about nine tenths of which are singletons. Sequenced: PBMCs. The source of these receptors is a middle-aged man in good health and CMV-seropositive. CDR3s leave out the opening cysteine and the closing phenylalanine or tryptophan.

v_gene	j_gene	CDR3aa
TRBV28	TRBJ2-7	AITRESSYEQY
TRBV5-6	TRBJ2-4	ASSLGAGLAKNIQY
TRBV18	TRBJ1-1	ASSPTKGRANTEAF
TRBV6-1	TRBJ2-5	ASSEDREETQY
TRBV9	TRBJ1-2	ASSVGAVSYGYT
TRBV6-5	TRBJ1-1	ASSYSKVYIRLEAF
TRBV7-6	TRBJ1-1	ASSPLQGSTEAF
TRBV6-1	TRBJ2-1	ASSPQGNEQF
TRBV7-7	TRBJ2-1	ASSRTSGNPYNEQF
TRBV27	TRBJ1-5	ASSLSLGGNQPQH
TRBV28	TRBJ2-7	ASSLLAELYEQY
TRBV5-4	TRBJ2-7	ASSSDRGLYEQY
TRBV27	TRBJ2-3	ASSARGLAHTQY
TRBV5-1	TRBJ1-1	ASSFGQGETEAF
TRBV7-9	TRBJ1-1	ASSSGTGLNTEAF
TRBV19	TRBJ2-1	ASSIGGSGTPWNEQF
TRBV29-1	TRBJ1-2	SVQGQLNTNYGYT
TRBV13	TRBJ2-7	ASSLRREESYEQY
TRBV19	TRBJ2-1	ASSIEAGDHEQF
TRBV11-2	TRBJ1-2	ASSSNDRGRNYGYT
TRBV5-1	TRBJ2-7	ASSLRTGIYEQY
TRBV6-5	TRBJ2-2	ASSPNRGAGELF
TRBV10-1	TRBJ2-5	ASSESGRAATQY
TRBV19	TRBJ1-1	ASRGQPNTEAF
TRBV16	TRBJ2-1	ASSPKTGPGYNEQF
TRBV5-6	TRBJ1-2	ACSFTGDGYT
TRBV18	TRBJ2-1	ASSPPISGSPLF
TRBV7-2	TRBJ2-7	ATPRGGTGSYEQY